This T cell receptor beta chain appears in the sequencing data of a study of cytomegalovirus exposure and HLA in healthy donors. Regarding the study as a whole: TCR beta V segments were, for the most part, productive about 87% or about 30% of the time in an earlier analysis. Most likely, a cluster of highly shared sequence variants arose as a sequencing artifact.

Germline lookup yields CDR1 SQVTM and CDR2 ANQGSEA. The CDR3 loop spans 13 amino acids. The junction had 4 bases not matched to a gene; V was cut back by 7 bases and J by 6 bases. In regard to this clone: What it binds is unknown.

The PCR had 60 Vbeta and 13 Jbeta primers. Clones were sequenced by immunoSEQ multiplex PCR, and TCRdb holds only the in-frame ones, with some missing. The sample includes 35,000 to 50,000 clones. This TCR came from a woman aged 30 to 39 in good health and CMV-seropositive. The V gene is TRBV29-1, the J gene TRBJ2-2; 11 nucleotides line up with TRBD2. Sequenced sample: PBMCs. As DNA, the CDR3 is TGCAGCGGTAGCGGGGGGGCCCCCGGGGAGCTGTTTTTT. Its translation is CSGSGGAPGELFF.